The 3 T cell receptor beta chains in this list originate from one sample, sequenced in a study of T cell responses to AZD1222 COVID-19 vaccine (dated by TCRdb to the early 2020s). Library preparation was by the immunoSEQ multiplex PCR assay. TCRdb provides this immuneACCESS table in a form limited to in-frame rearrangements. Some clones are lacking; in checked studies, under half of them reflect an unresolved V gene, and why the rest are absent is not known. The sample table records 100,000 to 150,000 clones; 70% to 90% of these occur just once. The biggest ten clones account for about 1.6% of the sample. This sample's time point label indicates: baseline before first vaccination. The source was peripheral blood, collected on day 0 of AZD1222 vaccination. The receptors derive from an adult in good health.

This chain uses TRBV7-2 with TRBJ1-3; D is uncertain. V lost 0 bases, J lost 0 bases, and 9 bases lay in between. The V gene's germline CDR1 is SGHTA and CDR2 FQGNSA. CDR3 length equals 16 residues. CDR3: CASSLAGRYSGNTIYF. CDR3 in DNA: TGTGCCAGCAGCTTAGCGGGCAGGTACTCTGGAAACACCATATATTTT.

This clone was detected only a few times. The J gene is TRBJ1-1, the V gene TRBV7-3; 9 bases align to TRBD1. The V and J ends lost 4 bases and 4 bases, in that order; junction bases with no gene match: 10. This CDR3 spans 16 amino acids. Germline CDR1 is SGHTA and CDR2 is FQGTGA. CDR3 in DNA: TGTGCCAGCAGCTCCTTACCGGGACAGGGAGGCACTGAAGCTTTCTTT. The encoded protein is CASSSLPGQGGTEAFF.

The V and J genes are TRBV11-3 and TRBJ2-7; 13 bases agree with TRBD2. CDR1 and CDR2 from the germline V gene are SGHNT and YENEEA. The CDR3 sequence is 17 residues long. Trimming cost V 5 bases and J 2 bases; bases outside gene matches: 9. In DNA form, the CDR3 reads TGTGCCAGCAGCCCAGGGGGACTAGCGGGGTTCACCTACGAGCAGTACTTC. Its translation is CASSPGGLAGFTYEQYF.